This T cell receptor (beta chain) was captured in a study of T cells after yellow fever vaccination. TCRdb called the 5' RACE reads again in MiXCR, with one record for every CDR3 protein. The data contain some 110,000 distinct CDR3 sequences, roughly 6.8% of them singletons. In its sample, this clonotype was seen many times. Germline loops: CDR1 DFQATT, CDR2 SNEGSKA (reference sequence). V was pared by 3 bases and J by 4 bases, with 8 bases of the junction left unmatched. The CDR3 runs 16 residues. The chain couples TRBV20-1 to TRBJ2-7; TRBD2 agrees at 14 bases. The receptor was isolated from a man between 18 and 35 years old who received the YFV17D yellow fever vaccine. Sample: CD4+ T cells sorted from PBMCs, taken about 49 days after the first yellow fever vaccination. The CDR3: CSARGSTSGGAYEQYF. The CDR3 DNA reads TGCAGTGCTAGGGGCTCGACTAGCGGGGGGGCTTACGAGCAGTACTTC.